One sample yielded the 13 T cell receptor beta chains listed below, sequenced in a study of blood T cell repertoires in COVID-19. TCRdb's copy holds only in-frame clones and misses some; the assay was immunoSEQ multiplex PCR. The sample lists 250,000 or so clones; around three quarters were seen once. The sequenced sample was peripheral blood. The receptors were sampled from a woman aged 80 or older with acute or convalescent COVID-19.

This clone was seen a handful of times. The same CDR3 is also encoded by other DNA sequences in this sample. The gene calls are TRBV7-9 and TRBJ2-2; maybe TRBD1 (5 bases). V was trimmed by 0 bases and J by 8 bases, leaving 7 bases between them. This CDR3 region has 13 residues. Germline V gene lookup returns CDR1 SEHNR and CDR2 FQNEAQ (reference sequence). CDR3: CASSLAGAGELFF. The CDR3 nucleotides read TGTGCCAGCAGCTTAGCTGGGGCTGGGGAGCTGTTTTTT. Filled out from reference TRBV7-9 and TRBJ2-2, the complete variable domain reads DTGVSQNPRHKITKRGQNVTFRCDPISEHNRLYWYRQTLGQGPEFLTYFQNEAQLEKSRLLSDRFSAERPKGSFSTLEIQRTEQGDSAMYLCASSLAGAGELFFGEGSRLTVL.

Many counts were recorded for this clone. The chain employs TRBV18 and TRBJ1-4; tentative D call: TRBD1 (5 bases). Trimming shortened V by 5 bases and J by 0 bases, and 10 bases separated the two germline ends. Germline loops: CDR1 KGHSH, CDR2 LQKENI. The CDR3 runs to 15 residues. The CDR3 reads CASSTQGTTNEKLFF. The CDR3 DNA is TGTGCCAGCTCAACCCAGGGTACAACTAATGAAAAACTGTTTTTT. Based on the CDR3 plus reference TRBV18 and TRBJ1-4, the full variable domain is NAGVMQNPRHLVRRRGQEARLRCSPMKGHSHVYWYRQLPEEGLKFMVYLQKENIIDESGMPKERFSAEFPKEGPSILRIQQVVRGDSAAYFCASSTQGTTNEKLFFGSGTQLSVL.

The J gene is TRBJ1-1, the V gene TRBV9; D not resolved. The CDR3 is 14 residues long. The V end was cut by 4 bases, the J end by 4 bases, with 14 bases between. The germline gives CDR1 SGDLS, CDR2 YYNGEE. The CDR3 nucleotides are TGTGCCAGCAGCCCCCGGCCGGAGCGCACTGAAGCTTTCTTT. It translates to CASSPRPERTEAFF.

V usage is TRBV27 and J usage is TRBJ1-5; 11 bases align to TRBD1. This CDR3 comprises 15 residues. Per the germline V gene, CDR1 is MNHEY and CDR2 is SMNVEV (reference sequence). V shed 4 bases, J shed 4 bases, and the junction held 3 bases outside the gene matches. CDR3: CASSSGDRGNQPQHF. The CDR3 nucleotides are TGTGCCAGCAGTTCGGGGGACAGGGGGAATCAGCCCCAGCATTTT.

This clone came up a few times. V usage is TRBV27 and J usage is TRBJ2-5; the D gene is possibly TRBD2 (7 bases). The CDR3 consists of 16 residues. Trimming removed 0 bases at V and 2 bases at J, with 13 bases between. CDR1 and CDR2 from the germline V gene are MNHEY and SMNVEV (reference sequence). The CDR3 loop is CASSLSGGGLQETQYF. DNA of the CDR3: TGTGCCAGCAGTTTATCCGGCGGGGGCCTACAAGAGACCCAGTACTTC.

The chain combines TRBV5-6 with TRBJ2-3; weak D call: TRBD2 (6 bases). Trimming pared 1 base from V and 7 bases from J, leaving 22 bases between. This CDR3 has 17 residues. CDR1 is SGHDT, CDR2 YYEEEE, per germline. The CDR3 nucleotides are TGTGCCAGCAGCTTGCGCCCTGAGAGGGACTCCGGCAATACGCAGTATTTT. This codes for CASSLRPERDSGNTQYF.

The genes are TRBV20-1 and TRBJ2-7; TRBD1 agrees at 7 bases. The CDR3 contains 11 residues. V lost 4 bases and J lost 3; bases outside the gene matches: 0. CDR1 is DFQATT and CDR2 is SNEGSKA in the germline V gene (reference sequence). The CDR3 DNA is TGCAGTGCTAACAGGGGCTACGAGCAGTACTTC. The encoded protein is CSANRGYEQYF.

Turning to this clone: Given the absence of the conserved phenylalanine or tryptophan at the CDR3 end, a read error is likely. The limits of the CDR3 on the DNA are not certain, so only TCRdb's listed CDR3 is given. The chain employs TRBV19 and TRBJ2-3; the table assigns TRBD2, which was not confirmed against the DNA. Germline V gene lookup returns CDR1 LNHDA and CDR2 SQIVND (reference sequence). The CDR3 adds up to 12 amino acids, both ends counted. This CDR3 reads CASSPGLAPAFC.

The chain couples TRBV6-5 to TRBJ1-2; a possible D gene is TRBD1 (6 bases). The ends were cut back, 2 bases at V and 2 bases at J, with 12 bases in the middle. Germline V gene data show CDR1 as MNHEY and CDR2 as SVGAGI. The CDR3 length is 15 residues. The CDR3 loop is CASSYGGRGNYGYTF. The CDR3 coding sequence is TGTGCCAGCAGTTACGGGGGGAGGGGGAACTATGGCTACACCTTC.

DNA of the CDR3: TGTGCCAGCAGCTTCGCCCAGGGGCTCCTCGCCTCCTACGAGCAGTACTTC. Encoded protein: CASSFAQGLLASYEQYF. This rearrangement joins TRBV13 to TRBJ2-7, with D perhaps matching TRBD1 (6 bases). The CDR3 covers 17 residues. Germline V gene sequence: CDR1 PRHDT, CDR2 FYEKMQ (reference sequence). V lost 3 bases and J 0 bases, leaving 18 bases between the germline ends.

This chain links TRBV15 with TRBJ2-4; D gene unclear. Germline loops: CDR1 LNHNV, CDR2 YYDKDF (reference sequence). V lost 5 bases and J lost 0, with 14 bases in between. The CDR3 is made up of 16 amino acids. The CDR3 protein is CATSLSAGVAKNIQYF. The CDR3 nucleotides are TGTGCCACCAGCCTGAGCGCCGGAGTAGCCAAAAACATTCAGTACTTC. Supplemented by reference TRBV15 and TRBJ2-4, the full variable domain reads DAMVIQNPRYQVTQFGKPVTLSCSQTLNHNVMYWYQQKSSQAPKLLFHYYDKDFNNEADTPDNFQSRRPNTSFCFLDIRSPGLGDTAMYLCATSLSAGVAKNIQYFGAGTRLSVL.

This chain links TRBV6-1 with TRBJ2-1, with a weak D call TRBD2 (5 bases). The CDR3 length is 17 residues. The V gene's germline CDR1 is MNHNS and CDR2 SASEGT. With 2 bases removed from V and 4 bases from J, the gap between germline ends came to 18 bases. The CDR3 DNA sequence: TGTGCCAGCAGTGAATTCGGGGAGCATCCCATTTACAATGAGCAGTTCTTC. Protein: CASSEFGEHPIYNEQFF.

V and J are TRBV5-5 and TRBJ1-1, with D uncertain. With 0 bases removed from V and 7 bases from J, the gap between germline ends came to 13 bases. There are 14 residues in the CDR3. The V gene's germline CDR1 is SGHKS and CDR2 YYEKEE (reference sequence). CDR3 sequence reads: CASSLGGERGEAFF. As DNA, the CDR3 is TGTGCCAGCAGCTTGGGGGGTGAACGGGGTGAAGCTTTCTTT.